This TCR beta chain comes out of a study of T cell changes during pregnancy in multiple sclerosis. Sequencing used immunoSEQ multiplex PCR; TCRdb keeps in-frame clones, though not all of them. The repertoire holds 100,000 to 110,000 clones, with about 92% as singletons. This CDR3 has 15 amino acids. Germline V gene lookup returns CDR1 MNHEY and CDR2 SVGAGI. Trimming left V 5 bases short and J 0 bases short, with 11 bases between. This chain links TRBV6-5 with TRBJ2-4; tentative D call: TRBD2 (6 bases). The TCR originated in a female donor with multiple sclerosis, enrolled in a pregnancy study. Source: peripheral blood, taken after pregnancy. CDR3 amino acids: CASSGLGLAKNIQYF. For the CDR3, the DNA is TGTGCCAGCAGTGGATTGGGACTAGCCAAAAACATTCAGTACTTC.